Shown below are 2 T cell receptor beta chains from a single sample sequenced in a study of blood T cell repertoires in COVID-19 (dated by TCRdb to between 2020 and 2021). Library preparation was by the immunoSEQ multiplex PCR assay. The source is immuneACCESS, and TCRdb retained only in-frame sequences with V and J called. Part of the clones is not carried over; for the studies checked, unresolved V genes explain less than half of this, and the remainder is unexplained. Present in this sample are approximately 270,000 clones, about four fifths of which were seen just once. Clones ranked in the top ten supply about 10% of the sample. The source material was peripheral blood. These TCRs come from a man aged 80 or over with acute or convalescent COVID-19.

V usage is TRBV24-1 and J usage is TRBJ1-5, with a tentative D call TRBD1 (5 bases). The CDR3 has 13 amino acids. Germline V gene lookup returns CDR1 KGHDR and CDR2 SFDVKD. Trimming removed 5 bases at V and 5 bases at J, with 9 bases between. The DNA of the CDR3 is TGTGCCACCAGTGCGGAGGGACATCAGCCCCAGCATTTT. Its translation: CATSAEGHQPQHF.

The chain joins TRBV24-1 to TRBJ1-5; TRBD1 matches at 9 bases. The CDR3 sequence is 16 residues long. CDR1 is KGHDR, CDR2 SFDVKD, per germline. V trimming: 4 bases; J trimming: 6 bases; junction bases outside the gene matches: 9. This CDR3 reads CATSETGTGKVQPQHF. DNA for the CDR3: TGTGCCACCAGTGAGACCGGGACAGGGAAAGTTCAGCCCCAGCATTTT.